These T cell receptor beta chains were read from a single sample in a study of T cells in Graves' hyperthyroidism and ophthalmopathy. TCRdb recomputed calls from the multiplex PCR reads with MiXCR, one row per CDR3 protein. The sample holds approximately 300,000 distinct CDR3 sequences, approximately 15% seen once. Sequenced sample: blood. The receptors stem from a woman aged 60 to 75 with Graves' ophthalmopathy. The CDR3 runs from the conserved cysteine through the conserved F or W. Fields, in order: clone size, J gene, D gene, V gene, CDR3 DNA, CDR3 protein. D genes are given only for firm matches. Only some rows state a clone size, as once, few, many or a class for expanded clones.

-,TRBJ1-1,-,TRBV4-1,TGCGCCAGCAGCCTCACGGCAGGGGCGAACACTGAAGCTTTCTTT,CASSLTAGANTEAFF
many,TRBJ2-2,-,TRBV7-2,TGTGCCAGCAGCCAGGGAGGGGGCCCGAGGGAGCTGTTTTTT,CASSQGGGPRELFF
many,TRBJ2-7,-,TRBV11-2,TGTGCCAGCAGCCCGACGAGTTTCGAGCAGTACTTC,CASSPTSFEQYF
-,TRBJ2-1,TRBD1,TRBV2,TGTGCCAGCAGTGAACTTGGGACAGGGTTCCGTGATGAGCAGTTCTTC,CASSELGTGFRDEQFF
many,TRBJ2-2,TRBD2,TRBV2,TGTGCCAGCAGCCCGGGACTAGTGTTCGGGGAGCTGTTTTTT,CASSPGLVFGELFF
many,TRBJ1-1,TRBD1,TRBV7-9,TGTGCCAGCGAGATCCTAGGGACAGAGCCAAAATCCACTGAAGCTTTCTTT,CASEILGTEPKSTEAFF
-,TRBJ2-3,-,TRBV4-3,TGCGCCAGCAGCCAAGATAAATTATCGGGAAAACGGGATACGCAGTATTTT,CASSQDKLSGKRDTQYF
many,TRBJ1-1,TRBD1,TRBV25-1,TGTGCCAGCAGGAAGCAGGGGGGGAAGACTGAAGCTTTCTTT,CASRKQGGKTEAFF
-,TRBJ1-6,-,TRBV7-9,TGTGCCAGCAGCTTAGCGGATCCTAGTTCACCCCTCCACTTT,CASSLADPSSPLHF
many,TRBJ1-6,-,TRBV18,TGTGCCAGCTCCACAGGGTTAAATTCACCCCTCCACTTT,CASSTGLNSPLHF
many,TRBJ2-7,TRBD2,TRBV7-2,TGTGCCAGCAGCTTAGGTGTGACAGTAGCGGGAGGCGCTTCCTACGAGCAGTACTTC,CASSLGVTVAGGASYEQYF
many,TRBJ2-1,-,TRBV3-1,TGTGCCAGCAGCCAAGATTGGCTGAACAATGAGCAGTTCTTC,CASSQDWLNNEQFF
-,TRBJ2-1,-,TRBV5-1,TGCACCAGCAGCTTTACAGGGTCCCCGAACAATGAGCAGTTCTTC,CTSSFTGSPNNEQFF
many,TRBJ2-3,-,TRBV6-2/TRBV6-3,TGTGCCAGCAGTTACGTCTGGCGGAGCACAGATACGCAGTATTTT,CASSYVWRSTDTQYF
many,TRBJ1-5,-,TRBV6-1,TGTGCCAGCAGTTATTCTGGGGTTAGCAATCAGCCCCAGCATTTT,CASSYSGVSNQPQHF
-,TRBJ2-7,-,TRBV12-5,TGTGCTAGTGGTTTGGAAATTGGGTACGAGCAGTACTTC,CASGLEIGYEQYF
many,TRBJ2-2,-,TRBV6-1,TGTGCCAGCAGCTCCACGAGAACCGGGGAGCTGTTTTTT,CASSSTRTGELFF
-,TRBJ2-7,TRBD1,TRBV13,TGTGCCAGCAGCTCCAGACAGGGGGGGAACGAGCAGTACTTC,CASSSRQGGNEQYF
-,TRBJ1-4,TRBD1,TRBV28,TGTGCCAGCAGCTCCTCCGGGACAGTTGAAGAAAAACTGTTTTTT,CASSSSGTVEEKLFF
many,TRBJ2-3,-,TRBV20-1,TGCAGTGCTAGTCGGGGCAGCACAGATACGCAGTATTTT,CSASRGSTDTQYF
many,TRBJ1-1,-,TRBV12-5,TGTGCTAGTGGTTTTTCGGAAGACACTGAAGCTTTCTTT,CASGFSEDTEAFF
many,TRBJ2-2,TRBD1,TRBV11-2,TGTGCCAGCAGCCCCCAGACAGGGGTCACCGGGGAGCTGTTTTTT,CASSPQTGVTGELFF
many,TRBJ2-7,TRBD2,TRBV5-1,TGCGCCAGCAGCCCTGGGGGTAGCGGGAGCTACGAGCAGTACTTC,CASSPGGSGSYEQYF
few,TRBJ2-3,-,TRBV2,TGTGCCAGCACCCAGAGGACAGATACGCAGTATTTT,CASTQRTDTQYF
-,TRBJ2-1,TRBD2,TRBV6-2/TRBV6-3,TGTGCCAGCAGTTACGGGATGGGGCGGGGGGGCCTGGATGAGCAGTTCTTC,CASSYGMGRGGLDEQFF
-,TRBJ2-3,-,TRBV7-2,TGTGCCAGCAGCCTGGAACTAGCCGGGGGTACGCAGTATTTT,CASSLELAGGTQYF
few,TRBJ2-1,-,TRBV5-1,TGCGCCAGCAGCTTAAGCCGCCATGAGCAGTTCTTC,CASSLSRHEQFF
-,TRBJ1-6,TRBD1,TRBV5-8,TGTGCCAGCGGGACCGGGACAGGGTATAATTCACCCCTCCACTTT,CASGTGTGYNSPLHF